This TCR beta chain was identified in a study of T cell responses to AZD1222 COVID-19 vaccine. On this clone: Its cognate antigen is unknown.

TCRdb's table, derived via immunoSEQ multiplex PCR, lists solely in-frame clones and lacks some. Found here are roughly 80,000 clones, approximately 90% of them singletons; the top ten hold about 8%. CDR3 length: 13 amino acids. CDR1 and CDR2 from the germline V gene are SGHDN and FVKESK. Trimming pared 4 bases from V and 2 bases from J, leaving 8 bases between. Points from the study as a whole: Nearly half of spike-specific TCRs reportedly target unmutated variant regions.

This specimen was peripheral blood, taken 28 days after the second AZD1222 dose. The chain carries TRBV14 and TRBJ1-1; D gene uncertain. The TCR originated in an adult who received the AZD1222 COVID-19 vaccine. The CDR3 here is CASSPVGNTEAFF. The DNA of the CDR3 is TGTGCCAGCAGCCCCGTAGGAAACACTGAAGCTTTCTTT.